This TCR beta chain was captured by sequencing in a study of radiotherapy plus CTLA-4 blockade in lung cancer. Some clones are missing from TCRdb's copy, which holds only in-frame ones; the method was immunoSEQ multiplex PCR. Seen here are about 90,000 clones, approximately 82% observed once, and the top ten hold 14% to 15%. V lost 0 bases, J lost 4 bases, and 11 bases lay in between. Germline values: CDR1 SGHRS, CDR2 YFSETQ. CDR3 length: 15 amino acids. The study gave focal radiation plus ipilimumab CTLA-4 blockade to patients with chemo-refractory metastatic non-small-cell lung cancer. Sequenced material: peripheral blood, taken from a patient treated with radiotherapy plus ipilimumab. The chain joins TRBV5-1 to TRBJ1-3; D is ambiguous. The sequence was collected from a human donor with non-small cell lung cancer that progressed on radiotherapy plus ipilimumab. The CDR3 reads CASSLEAALGNTIYF. In DNA, the CDR3 is TGCGCCAGCAGCTTGGAGGCGGCCCTAGGAAACACCATATATTTT.